These T cell receptor beta chains were read from a single sample in a study of cytomegalovirus exposure and HLA in healthy donors. The data were produced by immunoSEQ multiplex PCR, yet TCRdb's version contains in-frame clones alone and is incomplete. The repertoire holds about 200,000 clones, with roughly 80% as singletons. Material: PBMCs. These TCRs come from a woman between 18 and 29 years old in good health and CMV-seronegative. Each CDR3 is given without its conserved first and last residue. A D gene is named only where the DNA matches it firmly.

v_call | d_call | cdr3_aa
TRBV6-1 | - | ASSEVGGADTEAF
TRBV28 | TRBD1 | ASSQGDRGDEQF
TRBV7-8 | TRBD1 | ASSPPPGTVNTGELF
TRBV25-1 | TRBD1 | ASSEGTDYEQY
TRBV29-1 | - | SVAGGRDNQPQH
TRBV11-3 | TRBD1 | ASSLGQGPTDTQY
TRBV6-5 | - | ASSYSRTRTGELF
TRBV30 | TRBD1 | AWSSGGTEAF
TRBV5-6 | - | AGSGLITEAF
TRBV30 | - | AWSVGQGSQPQH
TRBV7-9 | TRBD2 | ASSFSAGVGETQY
TRBV18 | TRBD2 | ASSPPLAVYNEQF
TRBV25-1 | TRBD1 | ASSPSGQGYTGELF
TRBV11-2 | - | ASSSTGGPYEQY
TRBV18 | TRBD2 | ASSPGVAGAPSTDTQY
TRBV29-1 | TRBD2 | SGAGAGSNEQF
TRBV28 | TRBD2 | ASSPLAEDNNEQF
TRBV10-3 | - | AISEVRAGNEQF
TRBV21-1 | - | AIPLAEADTQY
TRBV19 | - | ASSITRGQPQH
TRBV10-1 | - | ASNAGPNEKLF
TRBV6-1 | - | ASSEDGGFYEQY
TRBV30 | TRBD2 | AWSPTSLLAGGLYEQY
TRBV5-4 | TRBD2 | ASSLELANEQF
TRBV7-2 | - | ASSTKQGFDEKLF
TRBV18 | TRBD2 | ASSQGLAEIDTQY
TRBV10-1 | - | ASSESGSTGELF
TRBV4-3 | - | ASSQEDGATEAF
TRBV18 | TRBD1 | ASSDPGTGGEQPQH
TRBV9 | TRBD1 | ASSSHRGNEQF
TRBV7-2 | TRBD1 | ASNRDRAYEQY
TRBV28 | TRBD1 | ASNRDRSAYTEAF
TRBV28 | - | ASSLQILTYGYT
TRBV7-2 | - | ASSLNRGWDEQF
TRBV7-9 | TRBD1 | ASSITGAQPQH
TRBV7-2 | TRBD2 | ASSLAMGGRAREQF
TRBV4-3 | - | ASSQGWGETQY
TRBV18 | - | ASSPQSLNEQF
TRBV13 | - | ASSLKSTQTIYGYT
TRBV19 | TRBD2 | ASSIDFGGGIYNEQF
TRBV6-5 | - | ASRLSGRSNQPQH
TRBV6-6 | TRBD1 | ASSYPTGWNTEAF
TRBV18 | TRBD1 | ASSPPGQVPEAF
TRBV11-2 | TRBD2 | ASSLDRDSGRSSYNEQF